This TCR beta chain originates from a study of blood T cell repertoires in COVID-19. Study in general: Acute-phase and convalescent COVID-19 samples originated in the United States, Italy and Spain. The analysed material was cDNA or gDNA that came from T cells, B-cell-depleted T cells, or PBMCs.

Per the original methods: Cell counts per sample came from amplifying reference gene primers. The method was immunoSEQ multiplex PCR; TCRdb's version includes in-frame clones alone and lacks a portion of them. The V and J calls and clone size come from that table; D and trimming were worked out from the DNA. The data show 77,000 or so clones, over 60% seen once. The germline V gene has CDR1 MNHEY and CDR2 SVGEGT. The ends lost 5 bases at V and 2 bases at J; junction bases unmatched: 9. The CDR3 is 16 residues long. V gene TRBV6-2 or TRBV6-3 combines with J gene TRBJ2-7; 10 bases match TRBD1. Sequencing used peripheral blood. The clonotype comes from a woman aged 80 or over with active or convalescent COVID-19. CDR3 sequence: CASSRSTGTGAYEQYF. The CDR3 nucleotides read TGTGCCAGCAGTCGCTCGACCGGGACAGGGGCCTACGAGCAGTACTTC.